This passage covers 32 T cell receptor beta chains from one sample sequenced in a study of identical twins. TCRdb ran MiXCR on the 5' RACE reads and lists one entry per CDR3 protein. The sample records 240,000 or so distinct CDR3 sequences, over 9.5% being singletons. Input material: memory T cells sorted from blood. These receptor sequences come from a man aged 50 to 59 in good health.

At least ten counts were recorded for this clonotype. J is TRBJ1-5 and V is TRBV3-1; D gene unclear. Germline V gene data show CDR1 as LGHDT and CDR2 as YNNKEL (reference sequence). The V end lost 0 bases, the J end lost 7 bases, and 13 bases lay between the germline ends. This CDR3 contains 15 residues. The CDR3 DNA is TGTGCCAGCAGCCAAGATCCCGGGGTAGGGCAGCCCCAGCATTTT. Translating gives CASSQDPGVGQPQHF. The full variable domain, with the rest looked up from reference TRBV3-1 and TRBJ1-5, is DTAVSQTPKYLVTQMGNDKSIKCEQNLGHDTMYWYKQDSKKFLKIMFSYNNKELIINETVPNRFSPKSPDKAHLNLHINSLELGDSAVYFCASSQDPGVGQPQHFGDGTRLSIL.

The V gene is TRBV4-3, the J gene TRBJ1-3; no clear D gene. The CDR3 has 15 residues. V was shortened by 0 bases and J by 4 bases, with 10 bases between the two germline ends. Germline assignment: CDR1 LGHNA and CDR2 YSLEER. The CDR3 reads CASSQEGTRGNTIYF. In DNA, the CDR3 is TGCGCCAGCAGCCAAGAAGGAACTCGGGGAAACACCATATATTTT.

This clonotype occurred many times. This chain links TRBV12-3 or TRBV12-4 with TRBJ2-2, with D possibly being TRBD1 (5 bases). Deletions cut 6 bases from V and 7 bases from J, with 15 bases between. The CDR3 is 14 amino acids. In DNA form, the CDR3 reads TGTGCCAGCAGAGCTCCAGGGTCGGTCGGGGAGCTGTTTTTT. This translates into CASRAPGSVGELFF.

The chain combines TRBV7-9 with TRBJ2-5; 8 bases are a match to TRBD1. Germline CDR1 SEHNR, CDR2 FQNEAQ (reference sequence). V lost 5 bases to trimming and J lost 1 base; unmatched junction nucleotides: 6. This CDR3 contains 15 residues. The chain's CDR3 is CASSHRTGLQETQYF. CDR3 sequence (DNA): TGTGCCAGCAGCCACCGGACAGGGCTCCAAGAGACCCAGTACTTC.

Many counts were recorded for this clonotype. The chain joins TRBV7-9 to TRBJ2-7, with a tentative D call TRBD2 (6 bases). V was shortened by 1 base and J by 5 bases, with 9 bases between the two germline ends. This CDR3 is built from 13 residues. CDR1 SEHNR and CDR2 FQNEAQ come from the germline V gene (reference sequence). CDR3 sequence: CASSLVERDEQYF. CDR3 nucleotide sequence: TGTGCCAGCAGCTTAGTTGAGCGGGACGAGCAGTACTTC.

This clonotype was picked up a small number of times. The chain has TRBV14 and TRBJ2-7; no clear D. V was clipped by 0 bases and J by 6 bases, with 9 bases between them. From germline, CDR1 is SGHDN and CDR2 FVKESK. This CDR3 has 13 residues. CDR3 sequence reads: CASSQDLALEQYF. The CDR3, as DNA: TGTGCCAGCAGCCAAGATCTCGCGCTCGAGCAGTACTTC.

The rearrangement links TRBV5-4 to TRBJ2-7; 11 nucleotides align to TRBD2. The CDR3 is 17 amino acids. The V segment lost 2 bases and the J segment 5 bases; nucleotides outside the gene matches: 12. The V gene's germline CDR1 is SGHNT and CDR2 YYREEE (reference sequence). The CDR3 spells CASSFVSASGGSHEQYF. CDR3 DNA sequence: TGTGCCAGCAGCTTTGTGTCGGCTAGCGGGGGGTCTCACGAGCAGTACTTC.

This clonotype has at least ten counts. J is TRBJ2-3 and V is TRBV5-1; 8 bases are a match to TRBD2. Germline CDR1 and CDR2: SGHRS and YFSETQ. V lost 0 bases and J lost 1; bases outside the gene matches: 4. This CDR3 contains 16 residues. The CDR3 bases are TGCGCCAGCAGCTTGGCTGGAGCGGGAGGCACAGATACGCAGTATTTT. Its protein is CASSLAGAGGTDTQYF.

V gene TRBV7-9 combines with J gene TRBJ1-2; D is possibly TRBD1 (6 bases). CDR3 length: 13 residues. CDR1 is SEHNR and CDR2 is FQNEAQ in the germline V gene (reference sequence). With 5 bases removed from V and 3 bases from J, the gap between germline ends came to 10 bases. CDR3 in DNA: TGTGCCAGCAGCCAACAGGGATACTATGGCTACACCTTC. The encoded protein is CASSQQGYYGYTF.

This clonotype appeared a few times. CDR3 amino acids: CASRETGTSGYEQYF. The DNA of the CDR3 is TGTGCCAGCAGGGAGACCGGGACTAGCGGTTACGAGCAGTACTTC. The V call is TRBV12-3 or TRBV12-4, the J call TRBJ2-7; 11 nucleotides align to TRBD2. V shed 6 bases, J shed 4 bases, and the junction held 8 bases outside the gene matches. CDR3 size: 15 residues.

This clonotype was detected ten times or more. The rearrangement joins TRBV19 to TRBJ2-1; D gene unclear. V lost 1 base, J lost 5 bases, and 18 bases lay in between. Germline-derived CDR1 and CDR2 are LNHDA and SQIVND (reference sequence). The CDR3 spans 17 residues. The CDR3 DNA sequence: TGTGCCAGTAGTATAGGTCTGGGCGCCCTTGGGGACAATGAGCAGTTCTTC. Amino acid sequence: CASSIGLGALGDNEQFF. Full variable domain (missing parts from reference TRBV19 and TRBJ2-1): DGGITQSPKYLFRKEGQNVTLSCEQNLNHDAMYWYRQDPGQGLRLIYYSQIVNDFQKGDIAEGYSVSREKKESFPLTVTSAQKNPTAFYLCASSIGLGALGDNEQFFGPGTRLTVL.

This clonotype has more than one count but fewer than ten. The chain uses TRBV7-2 and TRBJ2-5; TRBD2 matches at 10 bases. This CDR3 is built from 17 residues. The J segment lost 3 bases and the V segment lost 3 bases, leaving 10 bases of the junction unmatched. The germline CDR1 and CDR2 sequences are SGHTA and FQGNSA. The CDR3 here is CASSFLSGGSQKETQYF. CDR3 nucleotides: TGTGCCAGCAGCTTTCTTAGCGGGGGGTCTCAGAAAGAGACCCAGTACTTC.

This rearrangement joins TRBV7-2 to TRBJ1-1; unclear D gene. The ends were cut back, 5 bases at V and 11 bases at J, with 18 bases in the middle. The CDR3 runs 13 residues. Germline lookup yields CDR1 SGHTA and CDR2 FQGNSA. Here the CDR3 reads CASSPGPPSPAFF. The CDR3 nucleotides read TGTGCCAGCAGCCCCGGGCCGCCCTCTCCCGCTTTCTTT.

J is TRBJ2-3 and V is TRBV20-1, with TRBD1 matching over 8 bases. The junction had 9 bases not matched to a gene; V was cut back by 4 bases and J by 6 bases. Germline V gene sequence: CDR1 DFQATT, CDR2 SNEGSKA (reference sequence). The CDR3 sequence is 14 residues long. The CDR3 spells CSAMGQGASDTQYF. For the CDR3, the DNA is TGCAGTGCTATGGGGCAGGGGGCGTCTGATACGCAGTATTTT.

This sequence joins TRBV2 and TRBJ2-3; TRBD2 aligns across 7 bases. The junction had 10 bases not matched to a gene; V was cut back by 4 bases and J by 3 bases. The length of the CDR3 is 16 residues. CDR1 and CDR2 (germline): SNHLY, FYNNEI. CDR3 coding DNA: TGTGCCAGCAGTGTCCGGCGGGGGATATCGACAGATACGCAGTATTTT. Its translation is CASSVRRGISTDTQYF.

The chain is built from TRBV20-1 and TRBJ1-5, with D possibly TRBD1 on 6 matching bases. The germline V and J ends were trimmed by 3 bases and 0 bases, with 12 bases remaining between them. There are 15 residues in the CDR3. The germline gives CDR1 DFQATT, CDR2 SNEGSKA (reference sequence). The CDR3, as DNA: TGCAGTGCTAGGACAGGTTCTTATAGCAATCAGCCCCAGCATTTT. It is translated as CSARTGSYSNQPQHF.

This clonotype has ten or more counts. The chain joins TRBV4-3 to TRBJ1-2; D remains ambiguous. This CDR3 is built from 14 residues. In germline, CDR1 is LGHNA, CDR2 YSLEER. V lost 0 bases to trimming and J lost 1 base, with 6 bases between them. Written as DNA, the CDR3 is TGCGCCAGCAGCCAAGATAAGGGTAACTATGGCTACACCTTC. Translating gives CASSQDKGNYGYTF.

This clonotype was seen only a few times. CDR3 sequence (DNA): TGTGCCAGCAGCTTAAGGACCCTAGGGACTGAAGCTTTCTTT. Translating gives CASSLRTLGTEAFF. This sequence joins TRBV7-2 and TRBJ1-1; D gene uncertain. CDR1 and CDR2 (germline): SGHTA, FQGNSA. CDR3 length equals 14 residues. V lost 2 bases to trimming and J lost 5 bases, with 12 bases between them. The full variable domain, rest sourced from reference TRBV7-2 and TRBJ1-1, is GAGVSQSPSNKVTEKGKDVELRCDPISGHTALYWYRQSLGQGLEFLIYFQGNSAPDKSGLPSDRFSAERTGGSVSTLTIQRTQQEDSAVYLCASSLRTLGTEAFFGQGTRLTVV.

This clonotype appeared a few times. The rearrangement joins TRBV18 to TRBJ2-3, with D possibly matching TRBD2 (6 bases). This CDR3 has 14 residues. The ends were cut back, 3 bases at V and 2 bases at J, with 9 bases in the middle. The germline V gene has CDR1 KGHSH and CDR2 LQKENI. CDR3 in amino acids: CASSPREHTDTQYF. The CDR3, as DNA: TGTGCCAGCTCACCCCGGGAGCACACAGATACGCAGTATTTT.

The chain carries TRBV6-2 or TRBV6-3 and TRBJ1-2, with 10 bases lining up with TRBD1. This CDR3 region has 15 residues. Germline-derived CDR1 and CDR2 are MNHEY and SVGEGT. The V gene end was trimmed by 7 bases and the J gene end by 8 bases; junction bases not matched to a gene: 13. The CDR3 protein is CASNQDRGHSGGYTF. In DNA, the CDR3 is TGTGCCAGCAACCAAGACAGGGGGCATTCTGGCGGCTACACCTTC.

This clonotype was observed a few times. The chain links TRBV11-2 to TRBJ2-1; 8 bases are a match to TRBD1. Trimming took 5 bases from V and 8 from J; bases not matched to a gene: 14. Looked up from germline, CDR1 is SGHAT and CDR2 is FQNNGV. This CDR3 contains 16 residues. Here the CDR3 reads CASSPTSGQGAYEQFF. The CDR3 nucleotides read TGTGCCAGCAGCCCCACCTCGGGGCAGGGGGCCTATGAGCAGTTCTTC.

The sample holds many counts of this clonotype. The J gene is TRBJ2-7, the V gene TRBV28; 10 bases map to TRBD1. The CDR3 contains 12 residues. Germline V gene data show CDR1 as MDHEN and CDR2 as SYDVKM. The CDR3 region is CATRTGGYEQYF. The DNA of the CDR3 is TGTGCTACTCGGACAGGGGGCTACGAGCAGTACTTC.

This clonotype was detected only a few times. This chain connects TRBV5-1 to TRBJ2-4; 11 positions match TRBD1. The CDR3 sequence is 15 residues long. The germline gives CDR1 SGHRS, CDR2 YFSETQ. The J segment lost 8 bases and the V segment lost 4 bases, leaving 8 bases of the junction unmatched. The CDR3 loop is CASSLSGTGGDIQYF. As DNA, the CDR3 is TGCGCCAGCAGCCTATCCGGGACAGGGGGGGACATTCAGTACTTC.

This clonotype has only a few counts. The gene calls are TRBV29-1 and TRBJ2-5; 10 bases fit TRBD2. The CDR3 sequence is 15 residues long. Germline V gene lookup returns CDR1 SQVTM and CDR2 ANQGSEA. The ends lost 6 bases at V and 1 base at J; junction bases unmatched: 8. The CDR3 loop reads CSVDPGTSAQETQYF. CDR3 DNA: TGCAGCGTAGACCCTGGGACTAGCGCCCAAGAGACCCAGTACTTC.

This clonotype has a handful of counts. This chain joins TRBV6-1 and TRBJ2-3; no clear D. The CDR3 spans 14 residues. Trimming pared 5 bases from V and 4 bases from J, leaving 13 bases between. CDR1 and CDR2 from the germline V gene are MNHNS and SASEGT. CDR3 sequence (DNA): TGTGCCAGCAGTCCAGATCTGAATGCAGATACGCAGTATTTT. Translating gives CASSPDLNADTQYF.

This clonotype was seen a handful of times. V gene TRBV28 combines with J gene TRBJ2-1; D perhaps matches TRBD2 (5 bases). From germline, CDR1 is MDHEN and CDR2 SYDVKM. Trimming cost V 3 bases and J 9 bases, with 9 bases left between them. The CDR3 is 12 residues long. The CDR3 is CASSFRSGEQFF. In DNA, the CDR3 is TGTGCCAGCAGTTTTAGAAGCGGTGAGCAGTTCTTC.

This clonotype was seen many times. The chain has TRBV7-3 and TRBJ1-1; D is possibly TRBD1 (6 bases). Looked up from germline, CDR1 is SGHTA and CDR2 is FQGTGA. The CDR3 has 13 residues. V was shortened by 0 bases and J by 9 bases, with 11 bases between the two germline ends. This CDR3 reads CASSLTKGQKAFF. In DNA, the CDR3 is TGTGCCAGCAGCTTAACCAAAGGACAGAAAGCTTTCTTT.

The J gene is TRBJ2-1, the V gene TRBV5-6, with D uncertain. Trimming shortened V by 1 base and J by 6 bases, and 17 bases separated the two germline ends. The CDR3 is made up of 16 amino acids. The germline V gene has CDR1 SGHDT and CDR2 YYEEEE. CDR3 sequence (DNA): TGTGCCAGCAGCTTGATTCCGACGGGCGTCCTCAATGAGCAGTTCTTC. Protein product: CASSLIPTGVLNEQFF.

About this clonotype itself: This may be a read error: a much more frequent sequence differs by one nucleotide. The genes are TRBV7-9 and TRBJ2-3, with 15 bases lining up with TRBD2. J gave up 4 bases and V 5 bases, and 7 bases lay outside the gene matches. This CDR3 is 17 amino acids long. Per the germline V gene, CDR1 is SEHNR and CDR2 is FQNEAQ (reference sequence). The CDR3 sequence: CASSPKGLAGGSDTQYF. In DNA, the CDR3 is TGTGCCAGCAGCCCCAAGGGACTAGCGGGAGGCTCAGATACGCAGTATTTT.

In this sample, this clonotype turned up a few times. V and J are TRBV3-1 and TRBJ2-2; D might be TRBD1 (6 bases). V was shortened by 4 bases and J by 7 bases, with 13 bases between the two germline ends. Germline assignment: CDR1 LGHDT and CDR2 YNNKEL (reference sequence). CDR3 length equals 14 residues. The chain's CDR3 is CASSLQGFSGELFF. CDR3 DNA sequence: TGTGCCAGCAGCCTACAGGGCTTCAGCGGGGAGCTGTTTTTT.

This clonotype was recorded at least ten times. The gene calls are TRBV11-2 and TRBJ2-3; the D gene could be TRBD1 or TRBD2 (5 bases each). This CDR3 is 16 amino acids long. Per the germline V gene, CDR1 is SGHAT and CDR2 is FQNNGV. V was shortened by 6 bases and J by 2 bases, with 18 bases between the two germline ends. The CDR3: CASSQSGTENTDTQYF. DNA for the CDR3: TGTGCCAGCAGTCAGTCGGGGACGGAAAACACAGATACGCAGTATTTT.

In DNA, the CDR3 is TGTGCCAGCAGCTTCACGTCTGTCCGGGGAGGAACCGGGGAGCTGTTTTTT. As protein: CASSFTSVRGGTGELFF. This chain links TRBV7-8 with TRBJ2-2; TRBD2 might be the D (6 bases). The CDR3 has 17 amino acids. Germline-derived CDR1 and CDR2 are SGHVS and FQNEAQ. V was shortened by 3 bases and J by 5 bases, with 19 bases between the two germline ends.